This TCR beta chain was observed in a study of T cell repertoires in cytomegalovirus infection. Study overall: Evidence of both CMV infection and a matching HLA type came from public TCR beta signatures. Notes on the study in general: Dominating the ex vivo response were TCR beta clonotypes that were CMV-specific and HLA-C-restricted. People with CMV and the relevant HLA were identified by cumulative public TCR beta family frequency.

TCRdb analysed the reads with MiXCR anew, one entry per CDR3 protein. The sample gives approximately 150,000 distinct CDR3 sequences, approximately 17% of which show up once; 18% is in the top ten. CDR3 length: 14 residues. Trimming took 2 bases from V and 6 from J, leaving 12 bases between them. In germline, CDR1 is SGHTA, CDR2 FQGTGA. This clonotype was observed many times. As yet, its antigen is unknown. Input material: CD8+ T cells from PBMCs. The TCR was taken from a human donor in good health (CMV status not recorded). Some clones in this sample may be carry-over from other donors' samples. The chain joins TRBV7-3 to TRBJ2-3; D may be TRBD1 or TRBD2 (5 bases each). The chain's CDR3 is CASSLGGPGDTQYF. Written as DNA, the CDR3 is TGTGCCAGCAGCTTAGGGGGACCTGGGGATACGCAGTATTTT.